This TCR beta chain is drawn from a study of spatial heterogeneity in lung cancer. TCRdb passed the 5' RACE reads through MiXCR, listing each CDR3 protein once. The data show about 820 distinct CDR3 sequences, roughly 6.7% seen once. This clonotype is labeled medium-sized. No antigen is known for it. The germline gives CDR1 SGHTA, CDR2 FQGNSA. Trimming pared 5 bases from V and 2 bases from J, leaving 8 bases between. The CDR3 covers 13 residues. Study-level findings and limits: Counts of expanded intratumoral alpha and beta TCRs tracked tumor mutation counts.

Time point defined: sample taken at primary tumor resection. Whole RNA, which was extracted from tumor, nontumor lung tissue or frozen PBMC, was sequenced without any cell sorting. This rearrangement joins TRBV7-2 to TRBJ2-3; D call uncertain. The receptor was derived from a female donor with early-stage non-small cell lung cancer. Sequenced material: lung tumor tissue, taken at surgery. The CDR3 sequence is CASSQRNTDTQYF. CDR3 bases: TGTGCCAGCAGCCAGAGAAACACAGATACGCAGTATTTT. The entire variable domain, with the rest obtained from reference TRBV7-2 and TRBJ2-3, is as follows: GAGVSQSPSNKVTEKGKDVELRCDPISGHTALYWYRQSLGQGLEFLIYFQGNSAPDKSGLPSDRFSAERTGGSVSTLTIQRTQQEDSAVYLCASSQRNTDTQYFGPGTRLTVL.